Listed here are 10 T cell receptor beta chains from one sample, sequenced in a study of Graves' ophthalmopathy and Graves' hyperthyroidism. RNA transcripts provided the template for amplifying TCR beta CDR3 regions. Amplification began with first-round RT-PCR using HTBI primers, then second-round multiplex PCR was performed. TCRdb processed the multiplex PCR reads anew with MiXCR; each CDR3 protein has one entry. The sample includes some 1.1 million distinct CDR3 sequences, 35% to 40% of them seen just once. Input material: peripheral blood or thyroid tissue (not recorded which). The receptors were sampled from an adult man with Graves' hyperthyroidism.

This chain uses TRBV10-3 with TRBJ2-5; 8 bases line up with TRBD2. After removal of 3 bases from V and 9 bases from J, the junction contained 3 bases not matched to a gene. The CDR3 sequence is 12 residues long. Germline V CDR1 and CDR2: ENHRY, SYGVKD. This chain's CDR3 is CAISEPAGAQYF. The CDR3 DNA is TGTGCCATCAGTGAACCAGCGGGGGCCCAGTACTTC.

This clonotype was seen at least ten times. The chain couples TRBV15 to TRBJ1-3; a weak D match, TRBD1 (6 bases). Germline CDR1 LNHNV, CDR2 YYDKDF (reference sequence). This CDR3 contains 18 residues. Trimming left V 1 base short and J 2 bases short, with 18 bases between. The CDR3 DNA reads TGTGCCACCAGCAGAGTTCGGACAGCTAACTTACCTGGAAACACCATATATTTT. This sequence encodes CATSRVRTANLPGNTIYF.

This chain links TRBV10-3 with TRBJ1-2; 10 bases map to TRBD1. Germline V gene sequence: CDR1 ENHRY, CDR2 SYGVKD. This CDR3 spans 14 amino acids. V lost 10 bases, J lost 7 bases, and 12 bases stayed unmatched. The CDR3: CASTRGDRGTGYTF. DNA for the CDR3: TGTGCCAGCACCCGCGGGGACAGGGGAACTGGCTACACCTTC.

This clonotype has at least ten counts. The J gene is TRBJ1-1, the V gene TRBV19, with no clear D. V was shortened by 3 bases and J by 2 bases, with 4 bases between the two germline ends. CDR1 is LNHDA and CDR2 is SQIVND in the germline V gene (reference sequence). The CDR3 loop spans 12 amino acids. CDR3 coding DNA: TGTGCCAGTAGTATGGGAAACACTGAAGCTTTCTTT. Translating it yields CASSMGNTEAFF.

The rearrangement links TRBV7-2 to TRBJ1-3, with 7 positions matching TRBD1. Germline V gene lookup returns CDR1 SGHTA and CDR2 FQGNSA. The CDR3 consists of 18 residues. Trimming took 3 bases from V and 0 from J; bases not matched to a gene: 11. CDR3 nucleotide sequence: TGTGCCAGCAGCTTCTCAGGGGGGACCTCTCCCTCTGGAAACACCATATATTTT. This translates into CASSFSGGTSPSGNTIYF.

This clonotype has a handful of counts. The V call is TRBV9, the J call TRBJ2-2; D gene unclear. Trimming stripped 0 bases from V and 7 bases from J, with 10 bases between. Germline V lookup: CDR1 SGDLS, CDR2 YYNGEE. This CDR3 is built from 14 residues. The CDR3 region has the DNA TGTGCCAGCAGCGTAGAGATAGCTGGCGGGGAGCTGTTTTTT. Residues: CASSVEIAGGELFF.

This clonotype has a handful of counts. J is TRBJ1-2 and V is TRBV6-2 or TRBV6-3; unclear D gene. The V gene lost 6 bases and the J gene lost 5 bases, with 13 bases spanning the gap. The germline gives CDR1 MNHEY, CDR2 SVGEGT. There are 13 residues in the CDR3. The CDR3 coding sequence is TGTGCCAGCAGCTCGTATTACGAGTATGGCTACACCTTC. It encodes CASSSYYEYGYTF.

This clonotype was detected only a few times. The chain combines TRBV7-2 with TRBJ2-5; the D call may be TRBD1 or TRBD2 (5 bases each). Trimming cost V 5 bases and J 3 bases, with 13 bases left between them. The germline CDR1 and CDR2 sequences are SGHTA and FQGNSA. The CDR3 spans 14 residues. The CDR3 sequence is CASSSSRGKETQYF. The CDR3 nucleotides read TGTGCCAGCAGCAGCTCCCGGGGCAAAGAGACCCAGTACTTC.

This clonotype showed up many times. The chain carries TRBV5-5 and TRBJ2-5; D gene uncertain. The CDR3 length is 13 residues. The V and J ends lost 4 bases and 5 bases respectively, with 12 bases between them. Germline CDR1 SGHKS, CDR2 YYEKEE (reference sequence). The CDR3 nucleotides are TGTGCCAGCAGCACCGTGAGGTGGGAGACCCAGTACTTC. Protein product: CASSTVRWETQYF. Full variable domain (outside the CDR3, taken from reference TRBV5-5 and TRBJ2-5): DAGVTQSPTHLIKTRGQQVTLRCSPISGHKSVSWYQQVLGQGPQFIFQYYEKEERGRGNFPDRFSARQFPNYSSELNVNALLLGDSALYLCASSTVRWETQYFGPGTRLLVL.

The chain is built from TRBV15 and TRBJ1-1; D unresolved. The length of the CDR3 is 14 residues. The V end was cut by 1 base, the J end by 1 base, with 7 bases between. Germline V lookup: CDR1 LNHNV, CDR2 YYDKDF (reference sequence). Written as DNA, the CDR3 is TGTGCCACCAGCAGAGCCCAGGCGAACACTGAAGCTTTCTTT. Its translation: CATSRAQANTEAFF.